One sample yielded the 20 T cell receptor beta chains listed below, sequenced in a study of blood T cell repertoires in COVID-19. Sequencing was performed with immunoSEQ multiplex PCR; in TCRdb, only in-frame clones are kept and a portion is missing. This sample has roughly 240,000 clones, with roughly 83% found just once. Sequences were obtained from peripheral blood. These receptors came from a woman of 80 years or more with COVID-19, enrolled during active disease.

V usage is TRBV30 and J usage is TRBJ1-6, with D possibly matching TRBD1 (6 bases). The CDR3 extends over 15 amino acids. Germline CDR1 reads GTSNPN; CDR2 reads SVGIG (reference sequence). Trimming took off 2 bases at V and 11 bases at J, with 19 bases between the two ends. As DNA, the CDR3 is TGTGCCTGGAGTAGGATCCGGGACACAACGCCACCCCTCCACTTT. Translation gives CAWSRIRDTTPPLHF.

The V gene is TRBV23-1, the J gene TRBJ1-5; D call uncertain. TRBV23-1 is assigned to the ORF class and has an uncertain function. The CDR3 contains 16 residues. Trimming left V 0 bases short and J 6 bases short, with 15 bases between. The CDR3, as DNA: TGCGCCAGCAGTCAATCGATAGATTCGAGATGTCAGCCCCAGCATTTT. Protein: CASSQSIDSRCQPQHF.

This chain connects TRBV28 to TRBJ1-2, with D perhaps matching TRBD1 (5 bases). Trimming cost V 7 bases and J 4 bases, with 16 bases left between them. Germline V gene sequence: CDR1 MDHEN, CDR2 SYDVKM. This CDR3 contains 14 residues. The DNA of the CDR3 is TGTGCCAGCACGGGAGGGGCGCTGGGCTATGGCTACACCTTC. Protein sequence: CASTGGALGYGYTF.

The V gene is TRBV2, the J gene TRBJ2-3, with TRBD2 matching over 8 bases. Germline trimming cut 6 bases from V and 0 bases from J; bases unmatched to any gene: 5. CDR3 length: 15 residues. Looked up from germline, CDR1 is SNHLY and CDR2 is FYNNEI. The CDR3 here is CASRLAAYSTDTQYF. In nucleotides, the CDR3 is TGTGCCAGCAGACTAGCGGCATATAGCACAGATACGCAGTATTTT.

The gene calls are TRBV15 and TRBJ1-1, with 9 bases identical to TRBD1. The J segment lost 5 bases and the V segment lost 7 bases, leaving 5 bases of the junction unmatched. CDR3 length: 13 residues. The germline gives CDR1 LNHNV, CDR2 YYDKDF (reference sequence). The CDR3 nucleotides read TGTGCCACCACCTACGGACAGGGGACTGAAGCTTTCTTT. This encodes CATTYGQGTEAFF. Together with reference TRBV15 and TRBJ1-1, the CDR3 gives the full variable domain: DAMVIQNPRYQVTQFGKPVTLSCSQTLNHNVMYWYQQKSSQAPKLLFHYYDKDFNNEADTPDNFQSRRPNTSFCFLDIRSPGLGDTAMYLCATTYGQGTEAFFGQGTRLTVV.

The J gene is TRBJ1-2, the V gene TRBV5-6; a possible D gene is TRBD1 (6 bases). Trimming shortened V by 7 bases and J by 2 bases, and 12 bases separated the two germline ends. This CDR3 contains 13 residues. Per the germline V gene, CDR1 is SGHDT and CDR2 is YYEEEE. In DNA, the CDR3 is TGTGCCAGCCTGTCGGGGGGCAACTATGGCTACACCTTC. As protein: CASLSGGNYGYTF.

The chain joins TRBV19 to TRBJ1-1, with TRBD1 matching over 8 bases. The V gene end was trimmed by 6 bases and the J gene end by 1 base; junction bases not matched to a gene: 1. Germline lookup yields CDR1 LNHDA and CDR2 SQIVND (reference sequence). The CDR3 runs 13 residues. DNA of the CDR3: TGTGCCAGTAGCGACAGGGGGAACACTGAAGCTTTCTTT. This translates into CASSDRGNTEAFF.

The rearrangement links TRBV6-6 to TRBJ1-1, with unresolved D. Trimming cost V 8 bases and J 6 bases, with 10 bases left between them. The CDR3 loop spans 11 amino acids. Germline loops: CDR1 MNHNY, CDR2 SVGAGI (reference sequence). The CDR3 protein is CASRRESEAFF. The CDR3, as DNA: TGTGCCAGCCGGAGGGAGTCTGAAGCTTTCTTT.

This chain uses TRBV7-9 with TRBJ2-3, with D perhaps TRBD2 (5 bases). Trimming shortened V by 5 bases and J by 2 bases, and 11 bases separated the two germline ends. This CDR3 contains 14 residues. Germline V lookup: CDR1 SEHNR, CDR2 FQNEAQ (reference sequence). The CDR3 protein is CASSPGISTDTQYF. The CDR3 DNA sequence: TGTGCCAGCAGCCCCGGGATCTCCACAGATACGCAGTATTTT.

The genes are TRBV7-9 and TRBJ1-4; D possibly corresponds to TRBD1 (5 bases). The germline V gene has CDR1 SEHNR and CDR2 FQNEAQ (reference sequence). The CDR3 totals 18 residues. V lost 1 base to trimming and J lost 0 bases, with 15 bases between them. This chain's CDR3 is CASSLGRGSVATNEKLFF. DNA for the CDR3: TGTGCCAGCAGCTTAGGTAGGGGATCGGTCGCAACTAATGAAAAACTGTTTTTT.

The chain has TRBV19 and TRBJ1-3; D possibly corresponds to TRBD1 (6 bases). CDR1 and CDR2 from the germline V gene are LNHDA and SQIVND (reference sequence). With 10 bases removed from V and 0 bases from J, the gap between germline ends came to 19 bases. This CDR3 spans 16 amino acids. CDR3 residues: CATKPTGEVSGNTIYF. Here the CDR3 DNA reads TGTGCCACTAAGCCGACAGGAGAGGTCTCTGGAAACACCATATATTTT.

This chain connects TRBV7-3 to TRBJ2-5; 11 bases match TRBD2. Germline values: CDR1 SGHTA, CDR2 FQGTGA. The CDR3 is 15 amino acids. J was trimmed by 0 bases and V by 8 bases; bases with no gene match: 5. The CDR3 protein is CASSASGGYQETQYF. DNA of the CDR3: TGTGCCAGCTCGGCTAGCGGGGGGTACCAAGAGACCCAGTACTTC.

The CDR3 sequence: CASSFTGKGNTIYF. CDR3 DNA: TGTGCCAGCAGTTTTACCGGGAAAGGAAACACCATATATTTT. The V call is TRBV28, the J call TRBJ1-3; no clear D gene. The V and J ends lost 3 bases and 4 bases respectively, with 10 bases between them. The CDR3 has 14 amino acids. Germline CDR1 MDHEN, CDR2 SYDVKM.

The rearrangement joins TRBV9 to TRBJ2-7; TRBD2 agrees at 10 bases. Trimming at V came to 2 bases and at J to 4 bases, leaving 6 bases not matched to a gene. Germline CDR1 and CDR2: SGDLS and YYNGEE. This CDR3 spans 15 amino acids. CDR3 sequence (DNA): TGTGCCAGCAGCGTTTCAAGCGGGGGGGGTTACGAGCAGTACTTC. This sequence encodes CASSVSSGGGYEQYF.

The chain combines TRBV19 with TRBJ1-2, with a tentative D call TRBD1 (6 bases). Trimming cost V 9 bases and J 4 bases, with 12 bases left between them. The CDR3 sequence is 12 residues long. From germline, CDR1 is LNHDA and CDR2 SQIVND (reference sequence). The CDR3 DNA sequence: TGTGCCAGCCGGGACATAGTCTATGGCTACACCTTC. It encodes CASRDIVYGYTF. Full variable domain (outside the CDR3, taken from reference TRBV19 and TRBJ1-2): DGGITQSPKYLFRKEGQNVTLSCEQNLNHDAMYWYRQDPGQGLRLIYYSQIVNDFQKGDIAEGYSVSREKKESFPLTVTSAQKNPTAFYLCASRDIVYGYTFGSGTRLTVV.

The sample holds one count of this clone. The chain couples TRBV12-3 or TRBV12-4 to TRBJ2-5, with D possibly TRBD2 on 6 matching bases. Trimming pared 7 bases from V and 2 bases from J, leaving 11 bases between. CDR3 size: 13 residues. The CDR3 reads CASKGGGQETQYF. CDR3 DNA sequence: TGTGCCAGCAAGGGTGGGGGGCAAGAGACCCAGTACTTC.

CDR3 nucleotides: TGTGCCAGCAGTTACTCGCGAGGGAACGAGCAGTACTTC. Translated, it gives CASSYSRGNEQYF. The chain has TRBV6-5 and TRBJ2-7, with D maybe TRBD2 (5 bases). Germline lookup yields CDR1 MNHEY and CDR2 SVGAGI. This CDR3 comprises 13 residues. The V end lost 0 bases, the J end lost 5 bases, and 8 bases lay between the germline ends.

This chain links TRBV5-1 with TRBJ1-5; D unclear. The CDR3 is made up of 14 amino acids. The V end lost 3 bases, the J end lost 5 bases, and 12 bases lay between the germline ends. Germline loops: CDR1 SGHRS, CDR2 YFSETQ. The CDR3 is CASSSDGRDQPQHF. The CDR3 DNA follows: TGCGCCAGCAGCTCGGATGGGCGAGATCAGCCCCAGCATTTT. Full variable domain (rest looked up from reference TRBV5-1 and TRBJ1-5): KAGVTQTPRYLIKTRGQQVTLSCSPISGHRSVSWYQQTPGQGLQFLFEYFSETQRNKGNFPGRFSGRQFSNSRSEMNVSTLELGDSALYLCASSSDGRDQPQHFGDGTRLSIL.

This chain links TRBV5-1 with TRBJ2-6, with 7 bases identical to TRBD1. J lost 0 bases, V lost 5 bases, and 5 bases had no gene match. The CDR3 loop spans 16 amino acids. The germline V gene has CDR1 SGHRS and CDR2 YFSETQ. CDR3 nucleotide sequence: TGCGCCAGCAGATTCAGGGACAGCTCTGGGGCCAACGTCCTGACTTTC. This encodes CASRFRDSSGANVLTF.

The chain carries TRBV19 and TRBJ1-6; TRBD1 agrees at 9 bases. Germline lookup yields CDR1 LNHDA and CDR2 SQIVND (reference sequence). CDR3 size: 15 residues. V lost 5 bases to trimming and J lost 10 bases; unmatched junction nucleotides: 9. The CDR3 loop is CASSLGQGIDSPLHF. CDR3 DNA sequence: TGTGCCAGTAGTCTCGGACAGGGGATTGACTCACCCCTCCACTTT.